The rows below give T cell receptor beta chains drawn from one sample of a study of OX40 agonist ivuxolimab in advanced cancers. Generated by immunoSEQ multiplex PCR, the TCRdb table keeps only in-frame clones and is missing some. Of about 60,000 clones in the sample, 86% are singletons; the top ten hold 0.9% to 1.2%. The sample consisted of CD4+ or CD8+ T cells sorted from blood, taken in a trial of the OX40 agonist ivuxolimab. Receptor source: an adult with an advanced solid tumor such as melanoma, head and neck, liver or kidney cancer. The CDR3 runs from the conserved cysteine through the conserved F or W. The D gene is left open where the match is weak. Clone size is stated in some rows and not others, as once, few, many or a class when expanded.

>TRBV5-1|14|-|TRBJ2-1|-
TGCGCCAGCAGCACTCACAGGGCATACAATGAGCAGTTCTTC
CASSTHRAYNEQFF
>TRBV5-1|14|-|TRBJ2-7|TRBD2
TGCGCCAGCAGCGGAGACCTAGCGGCCTACGAGCAGTACTTC
CASSGDLAAYEQYF
>TRBV28|14|once|TRBJ2-7|TRBD1
TGTGCCAGCAGTTTACTCAGGGGGCAGAACGAGCAGTACTTC
CASSLLRGQNEQYF
>TRBV7-2|14|-|TRBJ2-5|TRBD2
TGTGCCAGCAGCCGGGGGGGTAGTAAAGAGACCCAGTACTTC
CASSRGGSKETQYF
>TRBV15|15|-|TRBJ2-1|-
TGTGCCACCAGCAGAGATCAGGGGGGTCCTACCGAGCAGTTCTTC
CATSRDQGGPTEQFF
>TRBV7-8|17|-|TRBJ1-3|TRBD1
TGTGCCAGCAGCTTAGGGACAGGGGGTTCCGCTGGAAACACCATATATTTT
CASSLGTGGSAGNTIYF
>TRBV11-2|13|-|TRBJ2-6|-
TGTGCCAGCAGCTTAGCTGGGGCCAACGTCCTGACTTTC
CASSLAGANVLTF
>TRBV6-4|16|-|TRBJ2-7|-
TGTGCCAGCAGTGACTCGAGCCAGATACGACTCTACGAGCAGTACTTC
CASSDSSQIRLYEQYF
>TRBV27|14|-|TRBJ2-3|-
TGTGCCAGCAGTTTAGGTCGCGATGCAGATACGCAGTATTTT
CASSLGRDADTQYF
>TRBV10-3|11|once|TRBJ1-1|-
TGTGCCTCGAGCTCGGGTGGGGAAGCTTTCTTT
CASSSGGEAFF
>TRBV27|20|once|TRBJ2-3|TRBD2
TGTGCCAGCAGTACCCGACTTACTAGCGGGAGGGCCGGCGGCACAGATACGCAGTATTTT
CASSTRLTSGRAGGTDTQYF
>TRBV9|16|once|TRBJ2-5|TRBD2
TGTGCCAGCAGCGTAGCTTTGGCGGGAGGGCCTGAGACCCAGTACTTC
CASSVALAGGPETQYF
>TRBV5-1|15|-|TRBJ1-5|TRBD1
TGCGCCAGCAGCTTGGCGGGACAGGGACATCAGCCCCAGCATTTT
CASSLAGQGHQPQHF
>TRBV7-9|15|few|TRBJ1-2|-
TGTGCCAGCAGCTTATTCGAGGGTGGGGCAGAGGGCTACACCTTC
CASSLFEGGAEGYTF
>TRBV18|16|-|TRBJ2-2|-
TGTGCCAGCTCAACTTTGACAGGCCGCGACACCGGGGAGCTGTTTTTT
CASSTLTGRDTGELFF